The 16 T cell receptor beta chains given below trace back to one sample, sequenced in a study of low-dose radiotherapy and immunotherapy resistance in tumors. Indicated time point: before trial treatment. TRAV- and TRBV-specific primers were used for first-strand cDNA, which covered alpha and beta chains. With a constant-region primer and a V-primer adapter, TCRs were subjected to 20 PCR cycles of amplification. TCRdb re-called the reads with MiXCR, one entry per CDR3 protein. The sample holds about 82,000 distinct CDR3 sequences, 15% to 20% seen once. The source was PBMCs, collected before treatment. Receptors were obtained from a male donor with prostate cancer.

CDR3 region: CASSLDSGQGTLYEQYF. DNA of the CDR3: TGCGCCAGCAGCTTGGACTCGGGACAGGGAACTCTGTACGAGCAGTACTTC. J is TRBJ2-7 and V is TRBV5-1, with 9 bases that match TRBD1. CDR3 length: 17 amino acids. The V gene's germline CDR1 is SGHRS and CDR2 YFSETQ. Germline trimming cut 0 bases from V and 4 bases from J; bases unmatched to any gene: 11.

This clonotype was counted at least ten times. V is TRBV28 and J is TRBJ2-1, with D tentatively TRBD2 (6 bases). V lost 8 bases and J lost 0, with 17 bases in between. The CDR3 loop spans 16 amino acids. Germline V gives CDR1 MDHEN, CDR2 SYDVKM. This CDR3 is CASSSEGISSYNEQFF. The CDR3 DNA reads TGTGCCAGCTCCTCGGAGGGCATAAGCTCCTACAATGAGCAGTTCTTC.

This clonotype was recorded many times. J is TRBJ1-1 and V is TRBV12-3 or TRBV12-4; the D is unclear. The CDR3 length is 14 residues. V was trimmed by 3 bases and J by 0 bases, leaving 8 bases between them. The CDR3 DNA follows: TGTGCCAGCAGTTTTGACGGAATGAACACTGAAGCTTTCTTT. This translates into CASSFDGMNTEAFF.

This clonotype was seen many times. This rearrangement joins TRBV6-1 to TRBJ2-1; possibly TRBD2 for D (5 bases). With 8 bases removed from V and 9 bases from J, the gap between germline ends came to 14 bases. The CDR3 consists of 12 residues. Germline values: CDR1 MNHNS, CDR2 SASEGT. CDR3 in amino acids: CASVSSWLEQFF. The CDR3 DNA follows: TGTGCCAGCGTTTCTAGCTGGCTTGAGCAGTTCTTC.

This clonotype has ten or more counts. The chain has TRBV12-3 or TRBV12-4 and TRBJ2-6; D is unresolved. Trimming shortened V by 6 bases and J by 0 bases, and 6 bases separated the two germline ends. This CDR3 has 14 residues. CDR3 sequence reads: CASRQSSGANVLTF. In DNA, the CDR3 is TGTGCCAGCAGACAGAGCTCTGGGGCCAACGTCCTGACTTTC.

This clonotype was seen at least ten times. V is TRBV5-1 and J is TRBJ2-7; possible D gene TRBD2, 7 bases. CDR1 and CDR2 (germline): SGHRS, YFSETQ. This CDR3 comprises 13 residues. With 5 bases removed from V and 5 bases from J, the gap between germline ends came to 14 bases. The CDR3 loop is CASSLWGGDEQYF. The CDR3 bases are TGCGCCAGCAGTCTGTGGGGGGGCGACGAGCAGTACTTC.

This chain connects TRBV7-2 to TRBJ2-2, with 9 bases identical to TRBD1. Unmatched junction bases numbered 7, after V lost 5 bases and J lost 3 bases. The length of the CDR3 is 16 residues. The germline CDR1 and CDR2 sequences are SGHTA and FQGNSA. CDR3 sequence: CASSPRTGVDTGELFF. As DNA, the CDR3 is TGTGCCAGCAGCCCCCGGACAGGGGTGGACACCGGGGAGCTGTTTTTT.

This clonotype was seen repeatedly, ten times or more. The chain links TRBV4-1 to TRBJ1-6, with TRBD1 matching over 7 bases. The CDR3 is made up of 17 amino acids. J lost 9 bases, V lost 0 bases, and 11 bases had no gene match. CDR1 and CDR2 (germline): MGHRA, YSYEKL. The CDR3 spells CASSQEQGTDLGSPLHF. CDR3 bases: TGCGCCAGCAGCCAAGAACAGGGGACCGACTTGGGTTCACCCCTCCACTTT.

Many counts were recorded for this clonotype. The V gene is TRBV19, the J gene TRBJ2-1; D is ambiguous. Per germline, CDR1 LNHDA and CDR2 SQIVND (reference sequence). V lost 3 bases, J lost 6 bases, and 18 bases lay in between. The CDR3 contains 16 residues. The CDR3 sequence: CASSISDLTVGNEQFF. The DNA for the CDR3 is TGTGCCAGTAGTATTTCCGACCTCACTGTTGGCAATGAGCAGTTCTTC. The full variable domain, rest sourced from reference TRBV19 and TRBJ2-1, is DGGITQSPKYLFRKEGQNVTLSCEQNLNHDAMYWYRQDPGQGLRLIYYSQIVNDFQKGDIAEGYSVSREKKESFPLTVTSAQKNPTAFYLCASSISDLTVGNEQFFGPGTRLTVL.

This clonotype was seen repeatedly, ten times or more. The CDR3 DNA sequence: TGTGCCAGCAGTTTATTTGGCCGACAGGGTAGCTCCTACGAGCAGTACTTC. Encoded protein: CASSLFGRQGSSYEQYF. The gene calls are TRBV28 and TRBJ2-7; 7 nucleotides match TRBD1. The CDR3 runs to 17 residues. Germline V gene data show CDR1 as MDHEN and CDR2 as SYDVKM. V gave up 1 base and J gave up 0 bases; unmatched junction bases: 9.

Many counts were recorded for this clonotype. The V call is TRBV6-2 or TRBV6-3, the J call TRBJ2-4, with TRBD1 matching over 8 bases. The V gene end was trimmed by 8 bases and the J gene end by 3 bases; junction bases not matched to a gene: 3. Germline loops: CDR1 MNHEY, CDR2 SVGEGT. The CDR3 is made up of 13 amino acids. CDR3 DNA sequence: TGTGCCAGCCAGGGGGCTGTCAAAAACATTCAGTACTTC. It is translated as CASQGAVKNIQYF.

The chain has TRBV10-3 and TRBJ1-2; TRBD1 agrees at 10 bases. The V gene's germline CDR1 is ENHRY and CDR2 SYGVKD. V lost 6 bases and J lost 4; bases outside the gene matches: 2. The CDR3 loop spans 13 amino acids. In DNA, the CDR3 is TGTGCCATCAGAGGGACAGGGGTCTATGGCTACACCTTC. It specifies CAIRGTGVYGYTF.

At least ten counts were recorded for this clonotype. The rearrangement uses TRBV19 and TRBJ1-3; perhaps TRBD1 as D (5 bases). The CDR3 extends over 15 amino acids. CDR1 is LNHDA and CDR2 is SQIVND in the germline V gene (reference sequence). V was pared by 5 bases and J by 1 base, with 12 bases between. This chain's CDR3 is CASSWWGRSGNTIYF. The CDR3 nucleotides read TGTGCCAGTAGTTGGTGGGGCAGATCTGGAAACACCATATATTTT.

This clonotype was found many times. The CDR3 DNA is TGCAGCGTTGAAGACGACCTCTCTGGGGCCAACGTCCTGACTTTC. It yields the protein CSVEDDLSGANVLTF. J is TRBJ2-6 and V is TRBV29-1; D call uncertain. With 0 bases removed from V and 0 bases from J, the gap between germline ends came to 6 bases. The CDR3 runs 15 residues. Germline V CDR1 and CDR2: SQVTM, ANQGSEA.

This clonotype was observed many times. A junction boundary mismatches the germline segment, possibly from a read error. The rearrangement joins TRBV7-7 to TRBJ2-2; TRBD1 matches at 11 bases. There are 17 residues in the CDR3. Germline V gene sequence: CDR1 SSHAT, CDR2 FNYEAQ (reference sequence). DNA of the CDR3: TGTGCTAGCAGCTTAGGAGCCGGGACAGGGGGTCCGGGGGAGCTGTTTTTT. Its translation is CASSLGAGTGGPGELFF.

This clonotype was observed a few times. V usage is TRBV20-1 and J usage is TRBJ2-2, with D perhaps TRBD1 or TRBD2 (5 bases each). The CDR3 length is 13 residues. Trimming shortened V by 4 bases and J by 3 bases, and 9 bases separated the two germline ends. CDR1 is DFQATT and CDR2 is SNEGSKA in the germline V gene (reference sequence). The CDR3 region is CSATRGDTGELFF. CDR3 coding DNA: TGCAGTGCTACGAGAGGGGACACCGGGGAGCTGTTTTTT.